This is a list of T cell receptor beta chains from one sample in a study of human T cells and chemical hapten exposure. TCRdb re-analysed the RACE reads in MiXCR, keeping a single row per CDR3 protein. The data hold 150,000 to 200,000 distinct CDR3 sequences, with around 30% observed a single time. The sequencing used whole blood, collected in connection with sensitization to the hapten diphenylcyclopropenone (DPC). All receptors derive from a woman aged 18 to 35 with alopecia areata. Some clones in this sample may be carry-over from other donors' samples. CDR3s include the opening cysteine and the closing phenylalanine or tryptophan. The order of the fields is V gene, J gene, clone size, D gene, CDR3 protein, CDR3 DNA. D genes are given only for firm matches. Rows may omit the clone size; those that give it use once, few, many or a size class.

V: TRBV6-2/TRBV6-3; J: TRBJ2-1; size: many; D: NA; CDR3: CASSYSSYSSYNEQFF; DNA: TGTGCCAGCAGTTACTCGAGTTACAGCTCCTACAATGAGCAGTTCTTC
V: TRBV5-1; J: TRBJ2-7; size: few; D: NA; CDR3: CASSSPSTSEGGEQYF; DNA: TGCGCCAGCAGCTCCCCCTCCACGTCGGAGGGGGGCGAGCAGTACTTC
V: TRBV5-1; J: TRBJ2-1; size: NA; D: NA; CDR3: CASSRDGGPAEQFF; DNA: TGCGCCAGCAGCCGGGACGGGGGACCCGCTGAGCAGTTCTTC
V: TRBV5-1; J: TRBJ2-2; size: NA; D: NA; CDR3: CASSLAAIAGELFF; DNA: TGCGCCAGCAGCTTGGCAGCGATAGCCGGGGAGCTGTTTTTT
V: TRBV20-1; J: TRBJ2-2; size: NA; D: NA; CDR3: CSARRLTTGELFF; DNA: TGCAGTGCTAGAAGGCTGACCACCGGGGAGCTGTTTTTT
V: TRBV4-3; J: TRBJ1-1; size: few; D: TRBD1; CDR3: CASSQEPGQGMNTEAFF; DNA: TGCGCCAGCAGCCAAGAACCCGGACAGGGAATGAACACTGAAGCTTTCTTT
V: TRBV2; J: TRBJ2-2; size: few; D: TRBD1; CDR3: CASSPQGEPTGELFF; DNA: TGTGCCAGCAGTCCTCAGGGGGAACCCACCGGGGAGCTGTTTTTT
V: TRBV24-1; J: TRBJ2-1; size: NA; D: TRBD1; CDR3: CATSEPGTGLYNEQFF; DNA: TGTGCCACCAGTGAGCCCGGGACAGGACTCTACAATGAGCAGTTCTTC
V: TRBV20-1; J: TRBJ1-5; size: many; D: NA; CDR3: CSVASRSNQPQHF; DNA: TGCAGTGTAGCGTCCAGAAGCAATCAGCCCCAGCATTTT
V: TRBV20-1; J: TRBJ1-2; size: NA; D: NA; CDR3: CSAPLPHNYGYTF; DNA: TGCAGTGCCCCTTTGCCCCATAACTATGGCTACACCTTC
V: TRBV6-5; J: TRBJ2-2; size: many; D: NA; CDR3: CASRGNTGELFF; DNA: TGTGCCAGCAGAGGAAACACCGGGGAGCTGTTTTTT
V: TRBV27; J: TRBJ2-7; size: NA; D: NA; CDR3: CASSLNLPYEQYF; DNA: TGTGCCAGCAGTTTAAATTTACCCTACGAGCAGTACTTC
V: TRBV11-1; J: TRBJ1-1; size: NA; D: NA; CDR3: CASSLRVASESAEAFF; DNA: TGTGCCAGCAGCTTAAGGGTCGCGTCGGAGAGCGCTGAAGCTTTCTTT
V: TRBV5-1; J: TRBJ2-2; size: NA; D: NA; CDR3: CASSSGATTNTGELFF; DNA: TGCGCCAGCAGCTCGGGGGCCACTACGAACACCGGGGAGCTGTTTTTT
V: TRBV4-1; J: TRBJ2-7; size: NA; D: NA; CDR3: CASSQAPLATYEQYF; DNA: TGCGCCAGCAGCCAAGCCCCGCTAGCGACCTACGAGCAGTACTTC
V: TRBV2; J: TRBJ2-5; size: NA; D: TRBD1; CDR3: CASSRDRGKETQYF; DNA: TGTGCCAGCAGCCGGGACAGGGGAAAAGAGACCCAGTACTTC
V: TRBV29-1; J: TRBJ1-1; size: NA; D: NA; CDR3: CSVEDRAAEAFF; DNA: TGCAGCGTTGAAGACAGGGCAGCTGAAGCTTTCTTT
V: TRBV29-1; J: TRBJ2-7; size: few; D: TRBD1; CDR3: CSVVRTGQGVSEQYF; DNA: TGCAGCGTTGTACGTACGGGACAGGGGGTCTCCGAGCAGTACTTC
V: TRBV6-5; J: TRBJ2-1; size: NA; D: NA; CDR3: CASTYGEFF; DNA: TGTGCCAGCACCTATGGGGAGTTCTTC
V: TRBV2; J: TRBJ2-1; size: NA; D: TRBD2; CDR3: CASRVGGGYNEQFF; DNA: TGTGCCAGCCGAGTCGGGGGGGGGTACAATGAGCAGTTCTTC
V: TRBV10-3; J: TRBJ2-7; size: few; D: NA; CDR3: CAISDISYEQYF; DNA: TGTGCCATCAGTGATATCAGCTACGAGCAGTACTTC
V: TRBV6-2/TRBV6-3; J: TRBJ1-1; size: few; D: NA; CDR3: CASSSPPGDTEAFF; DNA: TGTGCCAGCAGCTCCCCTCCAGGGGACACTGAAGCTTTCTTT
V: TRBV15; J: TRBJ2-7; size: NA; D: TRBD2; CDR3: CATSRDYGTSASYEQYF; DNA: TGTGCCACCAGCAGAGATTATGGGACTAGCGCATCCTACGAGCAGTACTTC
V: TRBV6-6; J: TRBJ1-5; size: many; D: NA; CDR3: CASREETRNQPQHF; DNA: TGTGCCAGCAGGGAGGAAACCCGCAATCAGCCCCAGCATTTT
V: TRBV11-1; J: TRBJ2-5; size: NA; D: NA; CDR3: CASSQSPTGRGQETQYF; DNA: TGTGCCAGCAGCCAGTCTCCGACAGGGCGGGGACAAGAGACCCAGTACTTC
V: TRBV5-1; J: TRBJ2-6; size: few; D: NA; CDR3: CASRRDGGANVLTF; DNA: TGCGCCAGCAGACGGGACGGGGGGGCCAACGTCCTGACTTTC
V: TRBV7-2; J: TRBJ2-7; size: NA; D: NA; CDR3: CASSSLGRQGHREQYF; DNA: TGTGCCAGCAGCTCGCTGGGGCGGCAGGGGCACAGGGAGCAGTACTTC
V: TRBV2; J: TRBJ2-5; size: few; D: NA; CDR3: CASGFGGDGTQYF; DNA: TGTGCCAGCGGTTTCGGTGGGGATGGGACCCAGTACTTC
V: TRBV7-3; J: TRBJ2-7; size: NA; D: NA; CDR3: CASSSGGPGVSYEQYF; DNA: TGTGCCAGCAGCTCCGGAGGACCAGGGGTATCCTACGAGCAGTACTTC
V: TRBV27; J: TRBJ2-2; size: few; D: NA; CDR3: CASSSRKGSPTGELFF; DNA: TGTGCCAGCAGTTCCCGGAAAGGGAGCCCCACCGGGGAGCTGTTTTTT
V: TRBV29-1; J: TRBJ2-1; size: many; D: TRBD2; CDR3: CSVISGRRIDNEQFF; DNA: TGCAGCGTCATTAGCGGGAGGAGGATTGACAATGAGCAGTTCTTC
V: TRBV4-1; J: TRBJ1-6; size: few; D: TRBD1; CDR3: CASSQGTGGNSPLHF; DNA: TGCGCCAGCAGCCAAGGGACAGGGGGAAATTCACCCCTCCACTTT
V: TRBV5-1; J: TRBJ2-1; size: NA; D: NA; CDR3: CASSPAVATSYNEQFF; DNA: TGCGCCAGCAGCCCCGCAGTAGCGACTTCATACAATGAGCAGTTCTTC
V: TRBV11-2; J: TRBJ2-3; size: NA; D: TRBD1; CDR3: CASSRDRPPDTQYF; DNA: TGTGCCAGCAGCAGGGACAGGCCTCCAGATACGCAGTATTTT
V: TRBV12-3/TRBV12-4; J: TRBJ2-2; size: NA; D: NA; CDR3: CASRDSSTGELFF; DNA: TGTGCCAGCAGGGACAGTTCCACCGGGGAGCTGTTTTTT
V: TRBV30; J: TRBJ2-1; size: few; D: TRBD2; CDR3: CAWEGLALRDEQFF; DNA: TGTGCCTGGGAAGGACTAGCTCTGAGGGATGAGCAGTTCTTC
V: TRBV24-1; J: TRBJ2-6; size: NA; D: NA; CDR3: CATSDPDPSGANVLTF; DNA: TGTGCCACCAGTGATCCCGACCCCTCTGGGGCCAACGTCCTGACTTTC
V: TRBV29-1; J: TRBJ2-2; size: few; D: NA; CDR3: CSYGPSNTGELFF; DNA: TGCAGCTACGGACCGTCGAACACCGGGGAGCTGTTTTTT
V: TRBV12-3/TRBV12-4; J: TRBJ1-2; size: few; D: NA; CDR3: CASSSKQGPNYGYTF; DNA: TGTGCCAGCAGTTCGAAACAGGGCCCTAACTATGGCTACACCTTC
V: TRBV7-2; J: TRBJ2-3; size: few; D: NA; CDR3: CASSFLTGLTDTQYF; DNA: TGTGCCAGCAGCTTTTTGACGGGGCTCACAGATACGCAGTATTTT
V: TRBV10-2; J: TRBJ1-2; size: few; D: TRBD1; CDR3: CAAKQGATANYGYTF; DNA: TGCGCCGCGAAGCAGGGGGCGACAGCTAACTATGGCTACACCTTC
V: TRBV10-3; J: TRBJ2-3; size: NA; D: NA; CDR3: CAISGGGGNTQYF; DNA: TGTGCCATCAGCGGGGGAGGAGGGAATACGCAGTATTTT
V: TRBV12-3/TRBV12-4; J: TRBJ2-7; size: once; D: NA; CDR3: CARRQPNIDYEQYF; DNA: TGTGCCAGGAGGCAACCCAACATCGATTACGAGCAGTACTTC
V: TRBV3-1; J: TRBJ2-7; size: NA; D: TRBD2; CDR3: CASSQDGLAGLVEQYF; DNA: TGTGCCAGCAGCCAAGATGGATTAGCGGGATTAGTCGAGCAGTACTTC
V: TRBV4-2; J: TRBJ1-6; size: NA; D: TRBD1; CDR3: CASSQAGQGFRSSYNSPLHF; DNA: TGTGCCAGCAGCCAGGCGGGACAGGGCTTTAGGAGCTCCTATAATTCACCCCTCCACTTT
V: TRBV10-3; J: TRBJ1-1; size: NA; D: TRBD1; CDR3: CAISKEGAENTEAFF; DNA: TGTGCCATCAGTAAGGAGGGGGCAGAGAACACTGAAGCTTTCTTT
V: TRBV30; J: TRBJ2-5; size: NA; D: TRBD2; CDR3: CAWSGGLAGETQYF; DNA: TGTGCCTGGAGTGGGGGACTAGCGGGAGAGACCCAGTACTTC
V: TRBV5-1; J: TRBJ2-2; size: NA; D: NA; CDR3: CASSLVGLAWELFF; DNA: TGCGCCAGCAGCTTGGTCGGCTTGGCGTGGGAGCTGTTTTTT
V: TRBV9; J: TRBJ2-2; size: NA; D: TRBD2; CDR3: CASSFDGTSGSGTGELFF; DNA: TGTGCCAGCAGCTTCGACGGGACTAGCGGGAGTGGCACCGGGGAGCTGTTTTTT
V: TRBV5-1; J: TRBJ2-1; size: few; D: NA; CDR3: CASSLDRSLWGEQFF; DNA: TGCGCCAGCAGCTTAGACAGGAGCCTTTGGGGTGAGCAGTTCTTC
V: TRBV6-1; J: TRBJ2-5; size: few; D: TRBD2; CDR3: CAYRSSGQETQYF; DNA: TGTGCCTACCGGTCTAGCGGGCAAGAGACCCAGTACTTC